What follows are 6 T cell receptor beta chains derived from one specimen sequenced in a study of shared clonotypes between healthy human individuals. The assay was immunoSEQ multiplex PCR, and TCRdb's table has in-frame clones only and misses some. Here the sample spans 2.3 million or so clones, approximately 93% being singletons. The sequenced sample consisted of naive CD4+ T cells from PBMCs. Subset given: CD45RA+ positively selected. These receptors originate from a man aged 18 to 29 in good health. Some clones in this sample may be carry-over from other donors' samples.

The rearrangement links TRBV28 to TRBJ1-3; D perhaps matches TRBD1 (6 bases). V lost 5 bases, J lost 4 bases, and 15 bases lay in between. Per germline, CDR1 MDHEN and CDR2 SYDVKM. The CDR3 runs 15 residues. This CDR3 is CASSVPGAGGNTIYF. In DNA form, the CDR3 reads TGTGCCAGCAGTGTCCCAGGGGCTGGCGGAAACACCATATATTTT. Together with reference TRBV28 and TRBJ1-3, the CDR3 gives the full variable domain: DVKVTQSSRYLVKRTGEKVFLECVQDMDHENMFWYRQDPGLGLRLIYFSYDVKMKEKGDIPEGYSVSREKKERFSLILESASTNQTSMYLCASSVPGAGGNTIYFGEGSWLTVV.

Of note for this clone: The same CDR3 also results from other DNA sequences found in this sample. The chain employs TRBV7-2 and TRBJ2-7, with TRBD1 as a possible D gene (5 bases). The CDR3 runs 12 residues. V shed 1 base and J shed 7 bases, with 8 bases lying between them. Germline CDR1 SGHTA, CDR2 FQGNSA. Here the CDR3 DNA reads TGTGCCAGCAGCTTAGTGGGGCGGGAGCAGTACTTC. This encodes CASSLVGREQYF.

The rearrangement links TRBV19 to TRBJ2-1; a possible D gene is TRBD1 (6 bases). The germline V and J ends were trimmed by 4 bases and 8 bases, with 15 bases remaining between them. From germline, CDR1 is LNHDA and CDR2 SQIVND (reference sequence). The CDR3 is 14 residues long. The CDR3 DNA is TGTGCCAGTAGTAGGGGGCCTACCATGGATGAGCAGTTCTTC. Its protein product is CASSRGPTMDEQFF.

Points on this clone: In the same sample, other DNA sequences code for this CDR3. CDR3 loop: CASREQGNTIYF. The CDR3 DNA is TGTGCCAGCCGTGAACAGGGAAACACCATATATTTT. This chain connects TRBV28 to TRBJ1-3, with unresolved D. The germline gives CDR1 MDHEN, CDR2 SYDVKM. This CDR3 has 12 amino acids. V shed 8 bases and J shed 4 bases, with 9 bases lying between them.

The CDR3 sequence is CASGPPLTNYGYTF. For the CDR3, the DNA is TGTGCTAGTGGTCCCCCGTTGACTAACTATGGCTACACCTTC. The genes are TRBV12-5 and TRBJ1-2; D ambiguous. CDR3 length: 14 residues. V gave up 5 bases and J gave up 0 bases, with 10 bases separating them. In germline, CDR1 is LGHNT, CDR2 FRNRAP.

J is TRBJ2-2 and V is TRBV5-1, with D possibly being TRBD1 (5 bases). Germline-derived CDR1 and CDR2 are SGHRS and YFSETQ. The V end lost 0 bases, the J end lost 6 bases, and 9 bases lay between the germline ends. The CDR3 is made up of 14 amino acids. The CDR3 DNA follows: TGCGCCAGCAGCTTGGCCAGGGCGGCCGGGGAGCTGTTTTTT. Protein: CASSLARAAGELFF.